This TCR beta chain was identified in a study of monozygotic twins with inflammatory bowel disease. This CDR3 spans 14 amino acids. Germline-derived CDR1 and CDR2 are SGDLS and YYNGEE. PCR of TCRalpha and TCRbeta cDNA was nested, with two rounds of around 16 and 10 cycles. Reanalyzing the 5' RACE reads, TCRdb keeps one entry per CDR3 protein, without DNA. The sample table includes just over 300,000 distinct CDR3 sequences. Sequencing input: blood. This chain uses TRBV9 with TRBJ1-3. The TCR comes from a human donor with ulcerative colitis or Crohn's disease, or a healthy co-twin of an affected twin (not recorded which). The CDR3 spells CAGSVAGSGNTIYF.